This T cell receptor (beta chain) was captured in a study of blood T cell repertoires in COVID-19 (dated by TCRdb to the early 2020s). With regard to the full study: Collaborator samples came from the United States, Italy and Spain and covered acute and convalescent phases of COVID-19. Samples came from the ongoing ImmuneRACE study (first 160 participants) plus 1,254 subjects from 6 global collaborators. Subjects who had been exposed to COVID-19, were actively infected with it, or had recovered from it provided the deeply sampled blood TCRbeta repertoires that made up the dataset. The prospective study material was composed of cDNA or gDNA derived from T cells, B-cell-depleted T cells, or PBMCs. Sample metadata almost always included a de-identified subject ID, COVID-19 status, age in years and sex. Where HLA class I and class II types were available, the types were taken from metadata supplied by the sample provider, not from assay-based typing. The repertoires were released in a freely available public database meant as a resource for research on the immune response to SARS-CoV-2. What the research found in general, with its limitations: Clinical and demographic metadata were provided uncurated, with the amount varying by source and participant.

On this clone: Its antigen remains unidentified. Nothing much larger sits one base from this clone, and base qualities are not available.

The immunoSEQ Assay, a bias-controlled multiplex PCR, was used to amplify TCRbeta CDR3 regions from genomic DNA. The published analysis was carried out like this. The number of nucleated cells in each sample was estimated by amplification of reference gene primers within the assay. To quantify the absolute abundance of each unique TCRbeta CDR3 rearrangement, sequence reads were collapsed and filtered. For each sample, productive Simpson clonality was calculated as the square root of Simpson's diversity index over productive rearrangements. TCRdb took over this immuneACCESS table, retaining in-frame rearrangements with V and J assigned. Such tables are incomplete; in checked studies, under half of the missing clones stem from an unresolved V gene, and the remainder is unexplained. The DNA gave D and trimming, while V, J and clone size come from that table. The sample records hundreds of thousands of clones, around 87% of which are singletons. Approximately 1.7% of the sample goes to the ten largest clones.

Trimming at the junction amounts to 5 bases on V and 0 bases on J, and the germline ends lie 10 bases apart. Including the terminal cysteine and phenylalanine, the CDR3 comprises 14 residues. CDR3 DNA only is kept here, 42 bases in frame from base 1. CDR1 and CDR2 were assigned from the germline V gene as MNHEY and SVGAGI. Participants in the prospective study were enrolled through a virtual design, were aged about 18 to 90 years, and lived in approximately 25 United States geographic areas. In the prospective study, participants were assigned to cohorts based on the clinical history participants reported in a screening survey and a study questionnaire. For ImmuneRACE Cohort 3, a participant was defined as recovered based on two consecutive negative NP/OP PCR tests, clearance by a healthcare professional, or resolution of symptoms. In the prospective study, whole blood, serum and a nasopharyngeal or oropharyngeal swab were collected from each participant by mobile phlebotomists. Over a roughly 2-month period, participants in the prospective study had the option of providing additional blood draws and questionnaires. Prospective study blood samples were shipped either frozen or at room temperature before DNA extraction.

This TCR was recovered from a woman aged 45-65 years who had recovered from COVID-19. The sequenced material came from PBMCs or T cells enriched from blood (not recorded which). The rearrangement combines TRBV6-5 with TRBJ2-5, and TRBD2 may be the D gene, going by 5 matching bases. Here is the DNA: TGTGCCAGCAGTCGGACTGACTACCAAGAGACCCAGTACTTC. It codes for CASSRTDYQETQYF.